This T cell receptor (beta chain) was captured in a study of T cell repertoires in aging, cancer and after chemotherapy. Study results and limitations: In cancer patients, declining TCR diversity with age involved lost richness and lost evenness.

Note on this clonotype: Its target is not known.

Germline V CDR1 and CDR2: MNHNS, SASEGT. Trimming stripped 2 bases from V and 5 bases from J, with 12 bases between. CDR3 length: 14 residues. The template was genomic DNA from peripheral blood, not RNA. TRB rearrangements spanning V, D and J were amplified using mixed TRB-A/B primers. TCRdb reprocessed the multiplex PCR reads via MiXCR and lists one record per CDR3 protein. Of about 7,800 distinct CDR3 sequences in the sample, under 50% are singletons; the top ten hold approximately 13%. The TCR comes from a human donor with a solid tumor. V usage is TRBV6-1 and J usage is TRBJ1-1, with D maybe TRBD1 (6 bases). Material: blood. The CDR3 is CASSEPQGRTEAFF. As DNA, the CDR3 is TGTGCCAGCAGTGAACCACAGGGAAGGACTGAAGCTTTCTTT.